This T cell receptor (beta chain) was identified in a study of T cell repertoires and HLA-DP antigens. Negative selection yielded untouched CD4+ T cells of average about 98% purity. Sequencing used immunoSEQ multiplex PCR; TCRdb keeps in-frame clones, though not all of them. The data hold about 73,000 clones, with about four fifths observed a single time. Comment on this clone: Its antigen is as yet unknown.

V dropped 5 bases and J dropped 4 bases, with 5 bases sitting between them. Germline V CDR1 and CDR2: MNHNS, SASEGT. The CDR3 totals 11 residues. The chain has TRBV6-1 and TRBJ1-2; D unclear. The specimen was CD4+ T cells from PBMCs. The sequence was obtained from a man in his fifties or sixties in good health and CMV-seronegative. This chain's CDR3 is CASSRLYGYTF. The DNA of the CDR3 is TGTGCCAGCAGTCGCCTCTATGGCTACACCTTC.